This T cell receptor beta chain derives from a study of blood T cell repertoires in COVID-19. The wider study: T cells, B-cell-depleted T cells, or PBMCs supplied cDNA or gDNA.

With 4 bases clipped from V and 5 bases from J, the junction kept 10 bases outside the gene matches. The germline V gene encodes CDR1 MDHEN and CDR2 SYDVKM. The CDR3 length is 15 residues. TCRdb's table, derived via immunoSEQ multiplex PCR, lists solely in-frame clones and lacks some. The sample yields about 210,000 clones, roughly 94% seen once. This sequence originates from a man between 25 and 39 years old with acute or convalescent COVID-19. The sample taken for sequencing was peripheral blood. The genes are TRBV28 and TRBJ2-5, with 7 bases aligning to TRBD1. CDR3 in DNA: TGTGCCAGCAGTTCGAGACAGGGAAGAGGGGAGACCCAGTACTTC. Its translation: CASSSRQGRGETQYF.